A single sample is the source of the 23 T cell receptor beta chains below, sequenced in a study of shared clonotypes between healthy human individuals. Terminally differentiated effector memory CD45RA+ cells were left out of the naive CD8 fraction, which was CD45RO-negative and positively selected for CCR7. Some clones are missing from TCRdb's copy, which holds only in-frame ones; the method was immunoSEQ multiplex PCR. The sample shows millions of clones, around 96% of them seen only once. Source material: naive CD8+ T cells sorted from blood. The receptors stem from a man between 18 and 35 years old in good health.

The rearrangement links TRBV4-1 to TRBJ1-4, with 7 positions matching TRBD1. The CDR3 has 16 residues. The germline gives CDR1 MGHRA, CDR2 YSYEKL. J gave up 3 bases and V 0 bases, and 4 bases lay outside the gene matches. The CDR3 coding sequence is TGCGCCAGCAGCCAAGAGTCGCAGGGGGCTAATGAAAAACTGTTTTTT. Amino acids: CASSQESQGANEKLFF.

The rearrangement links TRBV6-1 to TRBJ2-5; the D is unclear. Germline CDR1 reads MNHNS; CDR2 reads SASEGT. The germline V and J ends were trimmed by 0 bases and 4 bases, with 9 bases remaining between them. CDR3 length equals 14 residues. This CDR3 reads CASSEAPYVETQYF. Written as DNA, the CDR3 is TGTGCCAGCAGTGAAGCGCCCTACGTAGAGACCCAGTACTTC.

The chain links TRBV13 to TRBJ1-6; no reliable D call. The CDR3 covers 12 residues. Trimming took 8 bases from V and 10 from J, leaving 12 bases between them. The germline gives CDR1 PRHDT, CDR2 FYEKMQ (reference sequence). The DNA for the CDR3 is TGTGCCAGCGCGGCGGGGAACTCACCCCTCCACTTT. Protein product: CASAAGNSPLHF.

The V call is TRBV27, the J call TRBJ1-1, with D hard to call. Trimming took 3 bases from V and 3 from J, leaving 8 bases between them. CDR1 is MNHEY, CDR2 SMNVEV, per germline (reference sequence). This CDR3 contains 13 residues. DNA of the CDR3: TGTGCCAGCAGTTTGGTAGACTACACTGAAGCTTTCTTT. This sequence encodes CASSLVDYTEAFF.

This rearrangement joins TRBV29-1 to TRBJ1-1, with D uncertain. This CDR3 is built from 13 residues. Germline CDR1 is SQVTM and CDR2 is ANQGSEA. The V gene lost 3 bases and the J gene lost 10 bases, with 18 bases spanning the gap. DNA of the CDR3: TGCAGCGTTGAGTTTTACAGTTCAAGTGGAGCTTTCTTT. It specifies CSVEFYSSSGAFF.

Concerning this clone: The identical CDR3 is also encoded by other nucleotide sequences in the sample. V and J are TRBV4-1 and TRBJ2-7, with D maybe TRBD1 (5 bases). The CDR3 has 13 amino acids. Trimming took off 0 bases at V and 3 bases at J, with 6 bases between the two ends. CDR1 is MGHRA, CDR2 YSYEKL, per germline. The CDR3 here is CASSQDDSYEQYF. Here the CDR3 DNA reads TGCGCCAGCAGCCAAGACGACAGCTACGAGCAGTACTTC.

Turning to this clone: The identical CDR3 is also encoded by other nucleotide sequences in the sample. The rearrangement links TRBV6-6 to TRBJ2-3, with D perhaps TRBD1 (6 bases). The CDR3 has 15 amino acids. V lost 1 base, J lost 0 bases, and 8 bases lay in between. Germline V lookup: CDR1 MNHNY, CDR2 SVGAGI (reference sequence). CDR3 residues: CASSYLQGSTDTQYF. The CDR3, as DNA: TGTGCCAGCAGTTACTTACAGGGCAGCACAGATACGCAGTATTTT.

Of note for this clone: This sample also contains other DNA sequences that code for the same CDR3. The V gene is TRBV7-2, the J gene TRBJ2-7, with no clear D. The CDR3 has 12 residues. Trimming removed 3 bases from V and 4 bases from J, with 7 bases in between. Germline values: CDR1 SGHTA, CDR2 FQGNSA. The CDR3: CASSFSGYEQYF. CDR3 nucleotide sequence: TGTGCCAGCAGCTTTTCTGGGTACGAGCAGTACTTC.

V gene TRBV4-1 combines with J gene TRBJ2-5; D remains ambiguous. The CDR3 consists of 14 residues. The germline V and J ends were trimmed by 6 bases and 1 base, with 12 bases remaining between them. The germline V gene encodes CDR1 MGHRA and CDR2 YSYEKL. The CDR3: CASRPERSQETQYF. Here the CDR3 DNA reads TGCGCCAGCAGGCCAGAACGGAGCCAAGAGACCCAGTACTTC.

The CDR3 nucleotides read TGCGCCAGCAGCCAAGAAGGGGGACAGGGGACCTACAATGAGCAGTTCTTC. The encoded protein is CASSQEGGQGTYNEQFF. The chain uses TRBV4-3 and TRBJ2-1, with TRBD1 identical over 10 bases. This CDR3 region has 17 residues. The J segment lost 2 bases and the V segment lost 0 bases, leaving 4 bases of the junction unmatched. From germline, CDR1 is LGHNA and CDR2 YSLEER.

The chain combines TRBV4-3 with TRBJ2-1; TRBD2 matches 8 bases. The CDR3 spans 17 residues. The V and J ends lost 4 bases and 3 bases, in that order; junction bases with no gene match: 11. CDR1 LGHNA and CDR2 YSLEER come from the germline V gene. The CDR3: CASSPTGGRRGYNEQFF. The CDR3 bases are TGCGCCAGCAGCCCTACGGGCGGGAGGAGGGGCTACAATGAGCAGTTCTTC.

In DNA, the CDR3 is TGTGCCAGCAGTTCACAAGGAAGCACCTACGAGCAGTACTTC. Translating it yields CASSSQGSTYEQYF. The chain recombines TRBV6-5 with TRBJ2-7; D unresolved. The germline V gene has CDR1 MNHEY and CDR2 SVGAGI. V was cut by 4 bases and J by 2 bases, with 12 bases left in between. The length of the CDR3 is 14 residues.

Here the CDR3 reads CASSLQGGITEAFF. CDR3 DNA sequence: TGTGCCAGCAGTTTACAGGGGGGAATCACTGAAGCTTTCTTT. The chain combines TRBV28 with TRBJ1-1, with 7 bases identical to TRBD1. V trimming: 2 bases; J trimming: 4 bases; junction bases outside the gene matches: 4. CDR1 MDHEN and CDR2 SYDVKM come from the germline V gene. The CDR3 sequence is 14 residues long.

This chain uses TRBV27 with TRBJ2-2, with D tentatively TRBD1 (5 bases). Trimming took off 4 bases at V and 1 base at J, with 7 bases between the two ends. CDR1 is MNHEY and CDR2 is SMNVEV in the germline V gene (reference sequence). The CDR3 is 14 residues long. In DNA, the CDR3 is TGTGCCAGCAGTTCAGGGATGAACACCGGGGAGCTGTTTTTT. Translated, it gives CASSSGMNTGELFF.

This chain links TRBV7-6 with TRBJ1-4; unclear D gene. The germline gives CDR1 SGHVS, CDR2 FNYEAQ. The V gene lost 2 bases and the J gene lost 4 bases, with 11 bases spanning the gap. CDR3 size: 15 residues. The CDR3 is CASSLRGGNNEKLFF. CDR3 sequence (DNA): TGTGCCAGCAGCTTAAGAGGAGGAAATAATGAAAAACTGTTTTTT.

The V call is TRBV9, the J call TRBJ1-1, with a possible D match to TRBD1 (6 bases). Trimming took off 3 bases at V and 5 bases at J, with 14 bases between the two ends. This CDR3 contains 14 residues. The germline gives CDR1 SGDLS, CDR2 YYNGEE. The CDR3 sequence is CASSAGGGGTEAFF. The CDR3 DNA follows: TGTGCCAGCAGCGCCGGCGGGGGCGGAACTGAAGCTTTCTTT.

This chain joins TRBV19 and TRBJ2-1; D remains unclear. CDR1 LNHDA and CDR2 SQIVND come from the germline V gene (reference sequence). CDR3 length: 15 residues. The V end was cut by 8 bases, the J end by 0 bases, with 14 bases between. The CDR3: CASSTGLSSYNEQFF. CDR3 nucleotide sequence: TGTGCCAGTTCTACCGGGCTGAGCTCCTACAATGAGCAGTTCTTC.

CDR3 sequence: CASSPDSYTEAFF. The CDR3 region has the DNA TGCGCCAGCAGCCCCGACAGTTACACTGAAGCTTTCTTT. V gene TRBV4-3 combines with J gene TRBJ1-1; TRBD1 is a possible D gene (5 bases). The CDR3 is 13 amino acids. Trimming pared 4 bases from V and 3 bases from J, leaving 9 bases between. Germline V CDR1 and CDR2: LGHNA, YSLEER.

The chain recombines TRBV18 with TRBJ1-2; 7 bases are a match to TRBD1. The CDR3 is made up of 16 amino acids. V shed 0 bases and J 8 bases; nucleotides not matched to a gene: 12. Germline CDR1 is KGHSH and CDR2 is LQKENI. The CDR3 DNA sequence: TGTGCCAGCTCACCACCGTGGGGGACAGCGACTAAGGGCTACACCTTC. Its protein is CASSPPWGTATKGYTF.

This rearrangement joins TRBV4-2 to TRBJ1-2; D is perhaps TRBD1 (5 bases). The CDR3 length is 12 residues. V lost 0 bases and J 7 bases, leaving 6 bases between the germline ends. CDR1 is LGHNA, CDR2 YNFKEQ, per germline. In DNA, the CDR3 is TGTGCCAGCAGCCAAGAGGGGGGTGGCTACACCTTC. The encoded protein is CASSQEGGGYTF.

This chain uses TRBV11-1 with TRBJ2-7; TRBD1 matches at 11 bases. Trimming at V came to 4 bases and at J to 3 bases, leaving 2 bases not matched to a gene. This CDR3 is built from 14 residues. Germline V lookup: CDR1 SGHAT, CDR2 FQDESV (reference sequence). The CDR3 loop reads CASSWTGGDYEQYF. Here the CDR3 DNA reads TGTGCCAGCAGCTGGACAGGGGGCGACTACGAGCAGTACTTC.

The chain employs TRBV29-1 and TRBJ2-1; D unclear. There are 11 residues in the CDR3. Germline lookup yields CDR1 SQVTM and CDR2 ANQGSEA. CDR3 sequence reads: CSSHSSNEQFF. Written as DNA, the CDR3 is TGCAGTTCCCATTCCAGTAATGAGCAGTTCTTC.

This chain connects TRBV30 to TRBJ1-2; D uncertain. V gave up 2 bases and J gave up 0 bases, with 13 bases separating them. This CDR3 contains 15 residues. Germline values: CDR1 GTSNPN, CDR2 SVGIG (reference sequence). CDR3: CAWSTYKEANYGYTF. The CDR3 DNA reads TGTGCCTGGAGTACCTACAAGGAAGCTAACTATGGCTACACCTTC.